The sequence of this TCR beta chain was determined in a study of tumor and adjacent non-tumor tissue in lung cancer. Whole-study context: Stage I to III disease affected approximately 11 men and 4 or 5 women aged roughly 30 to 76. On average, productive TCRbeta reads reached 4 million to 4.5 million per sample.

Study-wide points: In normal lung, the top 100 clones were significantly more dominant than in tumor. Compared with tumor, normal lung showed significantly lower TCR diversity.

A modified ARM-PCR protocol with three rounds of nested PCR amplified TCRbeta. TCRdb passed the multiplex PCR reads through MiXCR, listing each CDR3 protein once. The table lists some 80,000 distinct CDR3 sequences, over 65% of them singletons, with around 38% in the top ten. RNA was extracted from bulk tissue without any cell sorting. More than 3 cm separated this lung sample from the edge of the tumor. For this clonotype: Its specificity is unknown. The conserved phenylalanine or tryptophan normally closing the CDR3 is absent here, so this likely arose from a read error.

Germline assignment: CDR1 ENHRY and CDR2 SYGVKD. The CDR3 loop spans 19 amino acids. V gave up 4 bases and J gave up 5 bases; unmatched junction bases: 21. This TCR was recovered from a man in his 70s with non-small cell lung cancer. This chain links TRBV10-3 with TRBJ2-5, with 8 bases aligning to TRBD2. Sequenced: distant non-tumor lung tissue. This CDR3 reads CAISARPLTSVIAVETQYI. The DNA of the CDR3 is TGTGCCATCAGTGCTCGTCCTTTGACTAGCGTAATTGCGGTGGAGACCCAGTACATC.